The 24 T cell receptor beta chains below come from one sample, sequenced in a study of human T cells and chemical hapten exposure. Time point defined: pre-sensitization, week 0. The treatment here: therapeutic diphenylcyclopropenone sensitization with weekly scalp DPC. TCRdb fed the RACE reads into MiXCR, producing one record per CDR3 protein. The top ten hold approximately 1.6% of the sample, which has 60,000 to 80,000 distinct CDR3 sequences, about 6.7% seen once. The starting material was whole blood, obtained in connection with sensitization to the hapten diphenylcyclopropenone (DPC). The receptors stem from a woman in her 30s with alopecia areata. Some clones in this sample may be carry-over from other donors' samples.

This clonotype has a count of ten or more. This sequence joins TRBV6-6 and TRBJ2-3, with TRBD1 matching 11 bases. J gave up 6 bases and V 2 bases, and 4 bases lay outside the gene matches. The CDR3 runs 15 residues. The V gene's germline CDR1 is MNHNY and CDR2 SVGAGI (reference sequence). The CDR3 reads CASSYRTGGMDTQYF. The CDR3 nucleotides are TGTGCCAGCAGTTACCGGACAGGGGGCATGGATACGCAGTATTTT.

A few counts support this clonotype. The chain carries TRBV19 and TRBJ1-2; D might be TRBD1 (5 bases). Germline assignment: CDR1 LNHDA and CDR2 SQIVND (reference sequence). The CDR3 loop spans 17 amino acids. Trimming removed 6 bases at V and 1 base at J, with 21 bases between. The CDR3 spells CASRRGAGPGFNYGYTF. Written as DNA, the CDR3 is TGTGCCAGTAGAAGAGGGGCAGGGCCCGGTTTTAACTATGGCTACACCTTC. Full variable domain (remainder filled in from reference TRBV19 and TRBJ1-2): DGGITQSPKYLFRKEGQNVTLSCEQNLNHDAMYWYRQDPGQGLRLIYYSQIVNDFQKGDIAEGYSVSREKKESFPLTVTSAQKNPTAFYLCASRRGAGPGFNYGYTFGSGTRLTVV.

This clonotype came up a few times. The chain uses TRBV7-3 and TRBJ1-1; 7 positions agree with TRBD1. Per the germline V gene, CDR1 is SGHTA and CDR2 is FQGTGA. Losses at the gene ends were 5 bases for V and 6 bases for J; bases not matched to a gene: 6. The CDR3 extends over 13 amino acids. The CDR3 coding sequence is TGTGCCAGCAGCCCGGGGACAGAAGCTGAAGCTTTCTTT. Translation gives CASSPGTEAEAFF.

This clonotype was detected ten times or more. V is TRBV7-8 and J is TRBJ2-2; 7 bases align to TRBD1. From germline, CDR1 is SGHVS and CDR2 FQNEAQ. The length of the CDR3 is 15 residues. V lost 1 base, J lost 3 bases, and 2 bases stayed unmatched. The CDR3 here is CASSLVTGHTGELFF. The CDR3 nucleotides read TGTGCCAGCAGCTTAGTGACAGGGCACACCGGGGAGCTGTTTTTT.

This clonotype was seen a handful of times. The chain carries TRBV5-6 and TRBJ2-5, with D hard to call. Germline CDR1 is SGHDT and CDR2 is YYEEEE. V shed 6 bases and J shed 4 bases, with 13 bases lying between them. The CDR3 is 13 residues long. The chain's CDR3 is CASTFKRGETQYF. DNA of the CDR3: TGTGCCAGCACGTTCAAGAGAGGAGAGACCCAGTACTTC.

This clonotype was picked up many times. The chain couples TRBV5-4 to TRBJ2-3, with TRBD2 matching 8 bases. The trim removed 4 bases at V and 2 bases at J, leaving 6 bases unmatched. In germline, CDR1 is SGHNT, CDR2 YYREEE (reference sequence). The CDR3 totals 15 residues. In DNA form, the CDR3 reads TGTGCCAGCAGCCGTAGCGGGGACTTCACAGATACGCAGTATTTT. Its translation is CASSRSGDFTDTQYF.

Ten or more counts support this clonotype. V usage is TRBV5-1 and J usage is TRBJ2-5; TRBD2 might be the D (6 bases). Germline V gene lookup returns CDR1 SGHRS and CDR2 YFSETQ. The ends were cut back, 0 bases at V and 1 base at J, with 10 bases in the middle. The CDR3 spans 15 residues. DNA of the CDR3: TGCGCCAGCAGCTTGGGCGCGGGGAGCCAAGAGACCCAGTACTTC. It codes for CASSLGAGSQETQYF.

This clonotype was counted at least ten times. V and J are TRBV7-3 and TRBJ2-5; D is ambiguous. Germline assignment: CDR1 SGHTA and CDR2 FQGTGA. V lost 3 bases and J 5 bases, leaving 16 bases between the germline ends. The CDR3 length is 15 residues. The CDR3 sequence is CASSLLPVQVETQYF. Here the CDR3 DNA reads TGTGCCAGCAGCTTGCTCCCGGTCCAGGTGGAGACCCAGTACTTC.

Written as DNA, the CDR3 is TGCAGTGCTAGAGCCCCGGGACAGCCATACGAGCAGTACTTC. It encodes CSARAPGQPYEQYF. The genes are TRBV20-1 and TRBJ2-7; 7 nucleotides match TRBD1. Trimming cost V 1 base and J 4 bases; bases outside gene matches: 7. The germline V gene encodes CDR1 DFQATT and CDR2 SNEGSKA (reference sequence). This CDR3 contains 14 residues.

Only a few counts were recorded for this clonotype. V and J are TRBV7-2 and TRBJ2-2; D not resolved. Germline V CDR1 and CDR2: SGHTA, FQGNSA. CDR3 size: 12 residues. V was shortened by 4 bases and J by 4 bases, with 4 bases between the two germline ends. The CDR3 loop is CASSSRTGELFF. CDR3 sequence (DNA): TGTGCCAGCAGCTCCCGCACCGGGGAGCTGTTTTTT.

This clonotype has a count of ten or more. J is TRBJ2-1 and V is TRBV7-3, with 8 bases aligning to TRBD2. Trimming removed 5 bases from V and 9 bases from J; junction bases left unmatched: 6. The V gene's germline CDR1 is SGHTA and CDR2 FQGTGA. This CDR3 is 13 amino acids long. This CDR3 is CASSPGLAREQFF. As DNA, the CDR3 is TGTGCCAGCAGCCCCGGACTAGCCCGTGAGCAGTTCTTC. The full variable domain, in which reference TRBV7-3 and TRBJ2-1 provide the parts outside the CDR3, is GAGVSQTPSNKVTEKGKYVELRCDPISGHTALYWYRQSLGQGPEFLIYFQGTGAADDSGLPNDRFFAVRPEGSVSTLKIQRTERGDSAVYLCASSPGLAREQFFGPGTRLTVL.

This clonotype was seen a handful of times. The chain uses TRBV7-9 and TRBJ1-1; D is perhaps TRBD1 (6 bases). Germline V gene lookup returns CDR1 SEHNR and CDR2 FQNEAQ (reference sequence). Trimming cost V 4 bases and J 4 bases, with 13 bases left between them. CDR3 length: 14 amino acids. The CDR3 loop is CASSSLGGVTEAFF. DNA of the CDR3: TGTGCCAGCAGCTCGTTAGGGGGGGTCACTGAAGCTTTCTTT.

This clonotype was seen many times. The V and J genes are TRBV29-1 and TRBJ2-2, with D uncertain. This CDR3 comprises 14 residues. With 2 bases removed from V and 1 base from J, the gap between germline ends came to 8 bases. Germline V CDR1 and CDR2: SQVTM, ANQGSEA. CDR3 residues: CSVEFMENTGELFF. CDR3 bases: TGCAGCGTTGAATTTATGGAGAACACCGGGGAGCTGTTTTTT.

This clonotype was observed many times. In DNA form, the CDR3 reads TGTGCCAGCAGTCTCCCGACAATGTTCGCGCAAACATCAAGGTCCGAGCAGTACTTC. Its translation: CASSLPTMFAQTSRSEQYF. This sequence joins TRBV12-3 or TRBV12-4 and TRBJ2-7; D is ambiguous. V lost 5 bases to trimming and J lost 6 bases, with 32 bases between them. The CDR3 spans 19 residues.

This clonotype was counted many times. The chain employs TRBV5-1 and TRBJ2-3; D not certain. The CDR3 totals 16 residues. Germline V gives CDR1 SGHRS, CDR2 YFSETQ. V dropped 0 bases and J dropped 4 bases, with 15 bases sitting between them. CDR3 residues: CASSLGLGSRADTQYF. The CDR3 region has the DNA TGCGCCAGCAGCTTGGGGCTGGGGTCGAGAGCAGATACGCAGTATTTT.

This clonotype has just a few counts. J is TRBJ2-1 and V is TRBV28; the D gene could be TRBD1 or TRBD2 (6 bases each). The germline V gene has CDR1 MDHEN and CDR2 SYDVKM. This CDR3 is 15 amino acids long. Trimming took off 7 bases at V and 8 bases at J, with 21 bases between the two ends. The CDR3 DNA reads TGTGCCAGCAACACTTGGGTGGGGGGCCTTTATGAGCAGTTCTTC. It yields the protein CASNTWVGGLYEQFF.

This clonotype was picked up many times. The CDR3 sequence: CASSQKPKTEAFF. The CDR3 DNA reads as TGTGCCAGCAGCCAGAAACCCAAGACTGAAGCTTTCTTT. The V gene is TRBV3-1, the J gene TRBJ1-1, with unresolved D. CDR3 length: 13 amino acids. Trimming pared 3 bases from V and 5 bases from J, leaving 10 bases between. CDR1 LGHDT and CDR2 YNNKEL come from the germline V gene (reference sequence).

This clonotype was counted ten times or more. V is TRBV3-1 and J is TRBJ1-5; D gene ambiguous. The length of the CDR3 is 13 residues. Trimming shortened V by 4 bases and J by 2 bases, and 6 bases separated the two germline ends. Germline-derived CDR1 and CDR2 are LGHDT and YNNKEL (reference sequence). DNA for the CDR3: TGTGCCAGCAGCCTGAGTCGCAATCAGCCCCAGCATTTT. The encoded protein is CASSLSRNQPQHF.

This clonotype appeared a few times. The genes are TRBV5-6 and TRBJ2-2; D may be TRBD2 (5 bases). This CDR3 contains 13 residues. Germline V gene lookup returns CDR1 SGHDT and CDR2 YYEEEE. Between the trimmed V and J ends, which lost 4 bases and 3 bases, there was a span of 7 bases. The CDR3 loop is CASSPDYTGELFF. CDR3 sequence (DNA): TGTGCCAGCAGCCCGGACTACACCGGGGAGCTGTTTTTT.

The sample holds a few counts of this clonotype. The V and J genes are TRBV29-1 and TRBJ2-5, with 7 nucleotides matching TRBD1. CDR3 size: 14 residues. Germline lookup yields CDR1 SQVTM and CDR2 ANQGSEA. Unmatched junction bases numbered 10, after V lost 7 bases and J lost 2 bases. This CDR3 reads CSADAGTAQETQYF. The CDR3, as DNA: TGCAGCGCCGACGCCGGGACAGCACAAGAGACCCAGTACTTC.

This clonotype was found many times. This chain links TRBV29-1 with TRBJ2-1; D might be TRBD1 or TRBD2, each matching 6 bases. The germline V and J ends were trimmed by 4 bases and 8 bases, with 12 bases remaining between them. CDR1 is SQVTM and CDR2 is ANQGSEA in the germline V gene. The CDR3 contains 12 residues. The CDR3 DNA reads TGCAGCGTTGCAGGGGAGGTCTATGAGCAGTTCTTC. It translates to CSVAGEVYEQFF.

This clonotype occurred many times. The chain carries TRBV19 and TRBJ2-2; D is uncertain. Germline CDR1 LNHDA, CDR2 SQIVND (reference sequence). This CDR3 is built from 16 residues. The ends were cut back, 4 bases at V and 3 bases at J, with 15 bases in the middle. The CDR3 is CASSTRRQIYTGELFF. In DNA form, the CDR3 reads TGTGCCAGTAGTACGAGGCGGCAGATATACACCGGGGAGCTGTTTTTT.

A word on this clonotype: A clone one base away is much larger, so this may be a read error. The genes are TRBV27 and TRBJ2-7; perhaps TRBD2 as D (6 bases). The CDR3 runs to 13 residues. Germline CDR1 reads MNHEY; CDR2 reads SMNVEV (reference sequence). The CDR3 loop reads CASSGDFSYKQYF. For the CDR3, the DNA is TGTGCCAGCAGTGGGGACTTCTCCTACAAGCAGTACTTC.

This clonotype was seen repeatedly, ten times or more. The chain employs TRBV7-9 and TRBJ2-3; D may correspond to TRBD1 or TRBD2 (5 bases each). The CDR3 is 16 residues long. V lost 5 bases and J lost 1, with 16 bases in between. Germline V gene sequence: CDR1 SEHNR, CDR2 FQNEAQ (reference sequence). CDR3 protein: CASSPRSGTGTDTQYF. CDR3 DNA sequence: TGTGCCAGCAGCCCCCGGTCCGGGACGGGCACAGATACGCAGTATTTT.